Each of the 11 T cell receptor beta chains below was sequenced from the same sample in a study of OX40 agonist ivuxolimab in advanced cancers. Libraries were prepared by immunoSEQ multiplex PCR; TCRdb keeps only in-frame clonotypes and omits some of them. The sample has about 34,000 clones; less than 80% are singletons. Material: CD4+ or CD8+ T cells sorted from blood, obtained in a trial of the OX40 agonist ivuxolimab. The receptors shown here come from an adult with an advanced solid tumor such as melanoma, head and neck, liver or kidney cancer.

The CDR3 sequence: CASSFRDRAFNQPQHF. The CDR3 bases are TGTGCCAGTAGTTTCCGGGACAGGGCCTTTAATCAGCCCCAGCATTTT. The rearrangement uses TRBV19 and TRBJ1-5, with 9 bases fitting TRBD1. The CDR3 covers 16 residues. V trimming: 5 bases; J trimming: 4 bases; junction bases outside the gene matches: 9. Germline CDR1 LNHDA, CDR2 SQIVND (reference sequence). The whole variable domain, filled in from reference TRBV19 and TRBJ1-5, reads DGGITQSPKYLFRKEGQNVTLSCEQNLNHDAMYWYRQDPGQGLRLIYYSQIVNDFQKGDIAEGYSVSREKKESFPLTVTSAQKNPTAFYLCASSFRDRAFNQPQHFGDGTRLSIL.

The CDR3 coding sequence is TGTGCCAGCAGAGCGACAGCTGCAACTAATGAAAAACTGTTTTTT. As protein: CASRATAATNEKLFF. V and J are TRBV2 and TRBJ1-4; weak D call: TRBD1 (5 bases). The germline V gene encodes CDR1 SNHLY and CDR2 FYNNEI. With 6 bases removed from V and 0 bases from J, the gap between germline ends came to 11 bases. This CDR3 is 15 amino acids long.

This clone was counted once. V usage is TRBV9 and J usage is TRBJ1-4, with D perhaps TRBD1 (6 bases). With 4 bases removed from V and 4 bases from J, the gap between germline ends came to 11 bases. The CDR3 extends over 14 amino acids. CDR1 and CDR2 from the germline V gene are SGDLS and YYNGEE. In nucleotides, the CDR3 is TGTGCCAGCAGCCAGACAGGCCTTAATGAAAAACTGTTTTTT. Translation: CASSQTGLNEKLFF.

V and J are TRBV9 and TRBJ1-4; possibly TRBD1 for D (6 bases). The V and J ends lost 0 bases and 6 bases respectively, with 9 bases between them. This CDR3 comprises 14 residues. From germline, CDR1 is SGDLS and CDR2 YYNGEE. The DNA for the CDR3 is TGTGCCAGCAGCGTAGCAGGGGCGGATGAAAAACTGTTTTTT. Its protein product is CASSVAGADEKLFF. The full variable domain, its missing parts supplied by reference TRBV9 and TRBJ1-4, is DSGVTQTPKHLITATGQRVTLRCSPRSGDLSVYWYQQSLDQGLQFLIQYYNGEERAKGNILERFSAQQFPDLHSELNLSSLELGDSALYFCASSVAGADEKLFFGSGTQLSVL.

V and J are TRBV27 and TRBJ2-7; 11 bases fit TRBD2. Germline V gives CDR1 MNHEY, CDR2 SMNVEV (reference sequence). The CDR3 has 14 residues. V shed 5 bases, J shed 4 bases, and the junction held 4 bases outside the gene matches. CDR3 nucleotides: TGTGCCAGCAGTCCCACTAGCGGGGGATACGAGCAGTACTTC. It translates to CASSPTSGGYEQYF.

This chain links TRBV10-3 with TRBJ1-2; 7 bases line up with TRBD1. The trim removed 6 bases at V and 3 bases at J, leaving 7 bases unmatched. The CDR3 spans 14 residues. Looked up from germline, CDR1 is ENHRY and CDR2 is SYGVKD. CDR3 DNA: TGTGCCATCAGGGACAGGAGGTTGGACTATGGCTACACCTTC. Encoded protein: CAIRDRRLDYGYTF.

The CDR3: CASSWGQQYF. The CDR3 DNA follows: TGTGCCAGCAGCTGGGGGCAGCAGTATTTT. The V gene is TRBV5-5, the J gene TRBJ2-3; TRBD1 might be the D (6 bases). Trimming removed 3 bases at V and 11 bases at J, with 7 bases between. Germline V gene sequence: CDR1 SGHKS, CDR2 YYEKEE (reference sequence). The CDR3 sequence is 10 residues long.

The chain is built from TRBV2 and TRBJ2-7; 13 bases map to TRBD2. From germline, CDR1 is SNHLY and CDR2 FYNNEI. V lost 4 bases, J lost 4 bases, and 4 bases stayed unmatched. This CDR3 contains 15 residues. The CDR3: CASSAGTSGTYEQYF. In DNA form, the CDR3 reads TGTGCCAGCAGTGCCGGGACTAGCGGGACTTACGAGCAGTACTTC.

This clone was observed a handful of times. This chain connects TRBV9 to TRBJ1-2; 11 bases match TRBD1. The CDR3 covers 15 residues. Germline loops: CDR1 SGDLS, CDR2 YYNGEE. J lost 2 bases, V lost 3 bases, and 3 bases had no gene match. The CDR3 DNA reads as TGTGCCAGCAGCGCTAGGGACAGGGGGAACTATGGCTACACCTTC. This translates into CASSARDRGNYGYTF.

The rearrangement joins TRBV7-9 to TRBJ1-2; TRBD1 agrees at 11 bases. This CDR3 region has 16 residues. Unmatched junction bases numbered 10, after V lost 2 bases and J lost 8 bases. Germline assignment: CDR1 SEHNR and CDR2 FQNEAQ (reference sequence). This chain's CDR3 is CASSLTRDRGAGGYTF. CDR3 DNA: TGTGCCAGCAGCTTAACCCGGGACAGGGGGGCGGGCGGCTACACCTTC.

CDR3 sequence: CASSLGLTDPPYNEQFF. The CDR3, as DNA: TGTGCCAGCAGCCTAGGGCTGACAGACCCGCCTTACAATGAGCAGTTCTTC. The gene calls are TRBV7-9 and TRBJ2-1, with a possible D match to TRBD1 (5 bases). This CDR3 has 17 residues. Germline V gene sequence: CDR1 SEHNR, CDR2 FQNEAQ (reference sequence). Trimming shortened V by 5 bases and J by 4 bases, and 21 bases separated the two germline ends.